This T cell receptor (beta chain) originates from a study of blood T cell repertoires in COVID-19. Study details: Donors in the United States, Italy and Spain gave samples during acute or convalescent COVID-19. From T cells, B-cell-depleted T cells, or PBMCs came the material, which was cDNA or gDNA.

Per the original data handling: Estimation of nucleated cell counts was performed using reference gene primer amplification. Clones were sequenced by immunoSEQ multiplex PCR, and TCRdb holds only the in-frame ones, with some missing. The DNA gave D and trimming, while V, J and clone size come from that table. Of around 320,000 clones in the sample, about nine tenths were seen once. The origin of this receptor is a man aged 18 to 30 with active or convalescent COVID-19. Sequencing used peripheral blood.

CDR3 loop: CASSLRALGYGYTF. The DNA for the CDR3 is TGTGCCAGCAGCTTGCGCGCCCTAGGCTATGGCTACACCTTC. This chain joins TRBV13 and TRBJ1-2, with D hard to call. The CDR3 runs to 14 residues. V was pared by 3 bases and J by 4 bases, with 12 bases between. CDR1 is PRHDT and CDR2 is FYEKMQ in the germline V gene (reference sequence).